This entry concerns a single T cell receptor (beta chain). Sequencing was performed with immunoSEQ multiplex PCR; in TCRdb, only in-frame clones are kept and a portion is missing. The repertoire holds some 99,000 clones, with 92% as singletons. This specimen comes from a study of T cell changes during pregnancy in multiple sclerosis. CDR1 is KGHSH, CDR2 LQKENI, per germline. The CDR3 consists of 15 residues. V shed 1 base and J 6 bases; nucleotides not matched to a gene: 6. This chain uses TRBV18 with TRBJ2-1; 7 bases agree with TRBD1. Here the sequenced sample was peripheral blood, taken after pregnancy. The clonotype originates from a female donor in good health, enrolled as a control in a pregnancy study. The CDR3 DNA is TGTGCCAGCTCACCACGAGGGGGCGGTGTCAATGAGCAGTTCTTC. Translated: CASSPRGGGVNEQFF.